This T cell receptor beta chain was sequenced in a study of blood T cell repertoires in COVID-19. Study overall: Donors in the United States, Italy and Spain gave samples during acute or convalescent COVID-19.

Some clones are missing from TCRdb's copy, which holds only in-frame ones; the method was immunoSEQ multiplex PCR. The sample consists of 130,000 to 150,000 clones, roughly nine tenths of them appearing once. The germline V and J ends were trimmed by 8 bases and 4 bases, with 9 bases remaining between them. The CDR3 extends over 13 amino acids. Germline lookup yields CDR1 MNHEY and CDR2 SVGAGI. This receptor was obtained from a woman in her sixties or seventies with active COVID-19. The material sequenced was peripheral blood. The J gene is TRBJ1-6, the V gene TRBV6-5; D call uncertain. CDR3 DNA sequence: TGTGCCAGCTCGGAGAGGTATAATTCACCCCTCCACTTT. Encoded protein: CASSERYNSPLHF.